The 10 T cell receptor beta chains listed next were all sequenced from one sample in a study of early T cells in non-severe SARS-CoV-2 infection (dated by TCRdb to the early 2020s). Library preparation was by 5' RACE. Instrument used: NextSeq 500. Through fastp at Q25 and MiXCR, TCRdb rebuilt clones from the public reads, retaining in-frame beta chains. Rows are unified per CDR3 protein, each entry keeping the most common DNA and genes. Within this sample are some 87,000 distinct CDR3 sequences, with around an eighth of them counted one time only. About 2.7% of the sample is held by the ten biggest clonotypes. The sample consisted of whole blood. The receptors come from an adult who was a healthcare worker with PCR-confirmed SARS-CoV-2 infection or an uninfected control (not recorded which).

This clonotype was seen ten or more times. The gene calls are TRBV6-1 and TRBJ2-7; 14 positions agree with TRBD2. Germline V gene data show CDR1 as MNHNS and CDR2 as SASEGT. V was pared by 4 bases and J by 6 bases, with 8 bases of the junction left unmatched. This CDR3 region has 16 residues. This CDR3 is CASSVEPGLAGVEQYF. The CDR3 bases are TGTGCCAGCAGTGTCGAACCGGGACTAGCGGGAGTCGAGCAGTACTTC.

The sample holds many counts of this clonotype. This chain links TRBV19 with TRBJ1-2; D not resolved. V lost 7 bases and J lost 3, with 9 bases in between. The CDR3 has 12 amino acids. Per the germline V gene, CDR1 is LNHDA and CDR2 is SQIVND (reference sequence). CDR3 sequence (DNA): TGTGCCAGTAAAGACCGCTACTATGGCTACACCTTC. Its translation: CASKDRYYGYTF.

This rearrangement joins TRBV6-6 to TRBJ1-1, with D perhaps matching TRBD1 (5 bases). The CDR3 totals 14 residues. The V end lost 0 bases, the J end lost 1 base, and 6 bases lay between the germline ends. Germline V CDR1 and CDR2: MNHNY, SVGAGI (reference sequence). This chain's CDR3 is CASSYSGANTEAFF. The CDR3 DNA is TGTGCCAGCAGTTACTCAGGGGCGAACACTGAAGCTTTCTTT.

The chain carries TRBV28 and TRBJ2-1; 8 bases fit TRBD2. The V gene's germline CDR1 is MDHEN and CDR2 SYDVKM. Germline trimming cut 7 bases from V and 9 bases from J; bases unmatched to any gene: 14. The CDR3 is made up of 15 amino acids. The CDR3 DNA sequence: TGTGCCAGCATCCCCCGGGGGGGCCAACGGCCTGAGCAGTTCTTC. Translated: CASIPRGGQRPEQFF.

This clonotype was observed many times. The genes are TRBV7-9 and TRBJ1-1, with D possibly matching TRBD1 (6 bases). Germline assignment: CDR1 SEHNR and CDR2 FQNEAQ (reference sequence). The ends were cut back, 8 bases at V and 0 bases at J, with 19 bases in the middle. This CDR3 contains 16 residues. CDR3 in amino acids: CASVPTGATMNTEAFF. In nucleotides, the CDR3 is TGTGCCAGCGTGCCGACAGGCGCAACCATGAACACTGAAGCTTTCTTT.

In its sample, this clonotype was seen a few times. This chain joins TRBV6-1 and TRBJ2-7, with TRBD2 matching over 7 bases. Germline V gene lookup returns CDR1 MNHNS and CDR2 SASEGT. The CDR3 is made up of 16 amino acids. With V trimmed by 2 bases and J by 0 bases, 7 bases remained unmatched. CDR3 loop: CASSENSGALSYEQYF. In nucleotides, the CDR3 is TGTGCCAGCAGTGAAAACAGCGGGGCTCTCTCCTACGAGCAGTACTTC.

There are many counts of this clonotype. This chain joins TRBV2 and TRBJ2-7; 8 bases are a match to TRBD1. The CDR3 runs to 14 residues. Unmatched junction bases numbered 4, after V lost 6 bases and J lost 0 bases. Germline-derived CDR1 and CDR2 are SNHLY and FYNNEI. Here the CDR3 DNA reads TGTGCCAGCAGGATGGGGACAGGCTCCTACGAGCAGTACTTC. Translated: CASRMGTGSYEQYF.

This clonotype was observed a handful of times. V is TRBV9 and J is TRBJ2-1, with D unclear. Looked up from germline, CDR1 is SGDLS and CDR2 is YYNGEE. This CDR3 has 11 residues. Trimming cost V 6 bases and J 6 bases, with 7 bases left between them. CDR3 sequence: CASNAPNEQFF. The DNA of the CDR3 is TGTGCCAGCAATGCCCCCAATGAGCAGTTCTTC.

This clonotype occurred many times. The rearrangement uses TRBV6-6 and TRBJ2-7, with TRBD1 as a possible D gene (6 bases). V lost 6 bases, J lost 0 bases, and 12 bases lay in between. Looked up from germline, CDR1 is MNHNY and CDR2 is SVGAGI (reference sequence). This CDR3 contains 14 residues. The CDR3 loop reads CASRRTADSYEQYF. As DNA, the CDR3 is TGTGCCAGCAGACGGACAGCGGACTCCTACGAGCAGTACTTC.

This clonotype was picked up a small number of times. This CDR3 reads CASSRDPQEVYEQYF. CDR3 coding DNA: TGTGCCAGCAGTCGCGATCCGCAGGAGGTCTACGAGCAGTACTTC. V gene TRBV12-3 or TRBV12-4 combines with J gene TRBJ2-7, with D maybe TRBD2 (5 bases). The CDR3 spans 15 residues. V dropped 5 bases and J dropped 3 bases, with 17 bases sitting between them.